The following is a T cell receptor beta chain sequence with its context. Its recognized antigen is unknown. The sample holds no much larger clone one base away, and base qualities are not on file. TCRbeta CDR3 regions were amplified from genomic DNA using the immunoSEQ Assay, a bias-controlled multiplex PCR. Per the original workflow: The number of nucleated cells in each sample was estimated by amplification of reference gene primers within the assay. Sequence reads were collapsed and filtered to measure the absolute abundance of every unique TCRbeta CDR3 rearrangement. For each sample, productive Simpson clonality was calculated by taking the square root of Simpson's diversity index across productive rearrangements. The table comes from immuneACCESS by way of TCRdb, which keeps in-frame sequences with V and J called. Part of the clones is missing from these tables; in studies checked, under half for an unresolved V gene and the rest for unknown reasons. The V and J calls and clone size were taken over from that table, and D and trimming were inferred from the DNA. The sample contains around 300,000 clones, under 90% of them found a single time. The ten largest make up 0.9% to 1% of the sample.

Samples from volunteer blood donors who had recovered from COVID-19 were contributed by a second Seattle source. Each collaborating institution followed its own protocols to collect whole blood in K2EDTA tubes. For TCRbeta analysis, collaborator samples were shipped as frozen whole blood, as isolated PBMCs, or as DNA extracted from either sample type. CDR1 MNHEY and CDR2 SMNVEV are derived from the germline V gene (reference sequence). Trimming leaves V shorter by 0 bases and J shorter by 7 bases, with the junction holding 5 bases beyond the gene matches. The CDR3 covers 15 residues, taking in both the cysteine and the phenylalanine. The only DNA kept is the CDR3, 45 bases in frame from the first base. These data belong to a study of blood T cell repertoires in COVID-19 (dated by TCRdb to the early 2020s). Describing the broader study: Samples covering the acute and convalescent phases of COVID-19 were provided by collaborators in the United States, Italy and Spain. The material from the prospective study consisted of cDNA or gDNA derived from T cells, B-cell-depleted T cells, or PBMCs. Deeply sampled blood TCRbeta repertoires from subjects exposed to, actively infected with, or recovered from COVID-19 were included in the dataset. A freely available public database, intended as a resource for researchers studying the immune response to SARS-CoV-2, is where the repertoires were released. Samples were obtained from the ongoing ImmuneRACE study (first 160 participants) and from over 1,000 subjects provided by 6 global collaborators. Nearly every sample came with metadata listing a de-identified subject ID, COVID-19 status, age in years and sex. Where HLA class I and class II types were available, the types were taken from metadata supplied by the sample provider, not from assay-based typing.

Overall results and qualifications from the work: The quantity of clinical and demographic metadata differed by source and by participant and was supplied without curation.

Sequenced material: peripheral blood. The receptor's source is a middle-aged woman who had recovered from COVID-19. Recombination connected TRBV27 to TRBJ1-2; the central 10 bases match TRBD1. The bases read TGTGCCAGCAGTTTATCGACAGGGGGCTTGGCTGGCTACACCTTC. This sequence encodes CASSLSTGGLAGYTF.